This TCR beta chain was retrieved from a study of T cells expressing NK-cell markers. Regarding this clonotype: The antigen remains undetermined.

General study points: For several donors, the dominant NKG2C+ clonotypes made up roughly 1.0-7.5% of their CD8+ T cells.

5'RACE template switching with UMIs generated TCR beta cDNA. TCRdb reanalyzed the 5' RACE reads and collapses them to one entry per CDR3 protein, without DNA. The sample yields 500,000 or so distinct CDR3 sequences, of which the top ten take up less than 4.5%. The sequence derives from a man between 18 and 29 years old in good health. Sequenced sample: blood T cells: a sorted CD56 or NKG2C T cell subset, CD4+ or CD8+ T cells, or bulk PBMC T cells (not recorded which).

CDR3 region: CASSPRGRGEKLFF. The V call is TRBV5-6, the J call TRBJ1-4; the TCRdb call, TRBD1, lacks DNA for checking. The CDR3 has 14 amino acids. Germline lookup yields CDR1 SGHDT and CDR2 YYEEEE.